The next 7 T cell receptor beta chains were all read from a single sample in a study of cytomegalovirus exposure and HLA in healthy donors. Primers: 60 Vbeta forward and 13 Jbeta reverse. Assay used: immunoSEQ multiplex PCR; TCRdb lists only in-frame clones, some missing. The table includes 120,000 or so clones, over 65% detected once. The source material was PBMCs. Source of these receptors: a young man in good health and CMV-seropositive.

The chain uses TRBV30 and TRBJ1-2; 7 positions agree with TRBD1. Germline CDR1 reads GTSNPN; CDR2 reads SVGIG (reference sequence). The V segment lost 3 bases and the J segment 2 bases; nucleotides outside the gene matches: 3. CDR3 length equals 13 residues. CDR3 coding DNA: TGTGCCTGGAGAGGGACAGAAAACTATGGCTACACCTTC. The encoded protein is CAWRGTENYGYTF.

This clone has a handful of counts. The V and J genes are TRBV27 and TRBJ2-3; 8 nucleotides align to TRBD2. Germline V CDR1 and CDR2: MNHEY, SMNVEV (reference sequence). The CDR3 extends over 14 amino acids. V trimming: 3 bases; J trimming: 6 bases; junction bases outside the gene matches: 5. DNA of the CDR3: TGTGCCAGCAGTTTTGGTCGCGGGAGGGATACGCAGTATTTT. Translating it yields CASSFGRGRDTQYF.

This clone was observed a handful of times. The V and J genes are TRBV4-3 and TRBJ2-7; maybe TRBD2 (7 bases). This CDR3 is built from 16 residues. From germline, CDR1 is LGHNA and CDR2 YSLEER. The V end lost 0 bases, the J end lost 2 bases, and 14 bases lay between the germline ends. The CDR3 spells CASSQDGRGAPYEQYF. CDR3 DNA: TGCGCCAGCAGCCAAGATGGTCGGGGGGCCCCCTACGAGCAGTACTTC.

The J gene is TRBJ2-1, the V gene TRBV4-3, with TRBD1 identical over 10 bases. Per germline, CDR1 LGHNA and CDR2 YSLEER. CDR3 size: 14 residues. Trimming removed 3 bases from V and 9 bases from J; junction bases left unmatched: 5. The CDR3 region has the DNA TGCGCCAGCAGCCAGGACAGGGGGGATACTGAGCAGTTCTTC. It specifies CASSQDRGDTEQFF.

The V and J genes are TRBV7-8 and TRBJ2-5, with 7 positions matching TRBD2. Germline-derived CDR1 and CDR2 are SGHVS and FQNEAQ. V was clipped by 5 bases and J by 7 bases; unmatched bases: 10. The CDR3 sequence is 14 residues long. The CDR3 protein is CASSLEGLGGTQYF. The DNA of the CDR3 is TGTGCCAGCAGCCTAGAAGGACTAGGCGGGACCCAGTACTTC.

This sequence joins TRBV27 and TRBJ2-1, with TRBD2 identical over 8 bases. Germline V CDR1 and CDR2: MNHEY, SMNVEV (reference sequence). V lost 6 bases and J lost 5; bases outside the gene matches: 9. The CDR3 runs to 15 residues. The CDR3 reads CASRGPGTSNNEQFF. As DNA, the CDR3 is TGTGCCAGCAGAGGGCCCGGGACTAGTAACAATGAGCAGTTCTTC.

In DNA form, the CDR3 reads TGCGCCAGCAGCCACCTAGCGGACTCCTACAATGAGCAGTTCTTC. This codes for CASSHLADSYNEQFF. The chain carries TRBV5-1 and TRBJ2-1; 7 positions match TRBD2. Trimming took 4 bases from V and 0 from J; bases not matched to a gene: 4. Germline values: CDR1 SGHRS, CDR2 YFSETQ. This CDR3 is 15 amino acids long.